The sequence of this TCR beta chain was determined in a study of cytotoxic CD8 clonotypes in ibrutinib-treated CLL. In the study overall: It was after a median about 11 months of treatment, range 6 to 36, that response samples were taken. Sequencing produced an average of roughly 270,000 productive templates and 94,082 productive rearrangements per sample. Study-wide results and caveats: Clonality increased at ibrutinib response, then returned toward baseline at progression. Baseline-level clonality went beyond age-matched healthy donors and moved in step with circulating CD8+ T-cell counts.

CDR1 SNHLY and CDR2 FYNNEI come from the germline V gene. There are 15 residues in the CDR3. V shed 3 bases and J shed 5 bases, with 14 bases lying between them. A word on this clone: Antigen: not known.

Libraries were prepared by immunoSEQ multiplex PCR; TCRdb keeps only in-frame clonotypes and omits some of them. The sample yields around 150,000 clones, about 80% seen once. This clonotype was obtained from a human donor with chronic lymphocytic leukemia. The V and J genes are TRBV2 and TRBJ2-1; D is uncertain. The material sequenced was PBMCs, taken after 12 months of ibrutinib treatment. The CDR3 DNA sequence: TGTGCCAGCAGTGACCTGCTACTCCAAGACAATGAGCAGTTCTTC. Translated: CASSDLLLQDNEQFF.